These T cell receptor beta chains were read from a single sample in a study of OX40 agonist ivuxolimab in advanced cancers. Profiled with immunoSEQ multiplex PCR; TCRdb holds only in-frame clones, not every one. The sample gives roughly 71,000 clones, over 80% of which show up once; more than 12% is in the top ten. The sample here was CD4+ or CD8+ T cells sorted from blood, taken in a trial of the OX40 agonist ivuxolimab. The source is an adult with an advanced solid tumor such as melanoma, head and neck, liver or kidney cancer. Both conserved end residues are part of each CDR3. The order of the fields is J gene, D gene, clone size, V gene, CDR3 protein, CDR3 DNA. The D gene is left open where the match is weak. Clone size is not always given. Where it is, it says once, few, many or a class for expanded clones.

TRBJ1-2 . . TRBV5-5 CASSWDIDGYTF TGTGCCAGCAGCTGGGACATAGATGGCTACACCTTC
TRBJ2-2 . . TRBV28 CASNGAWDTGELFF TGTGCCAGCAATGGAGCCTGGGACACCGGGGAGCTGTTTTTT
TRBJ2-7 TRBD2 . TRBV5-8 CASSFGTSVTNEQYF TGTGCCAGCAGCTTTGGGACTAGCGTGACGAACGAGCAGTACTTC
TRBJ1-4 TRBD1 . TRBV7-9 CASSQWPGQDNEKLFF TGTGCCAGCAGCCAATGGCCGGGACAGGATAATGAAAAACTGTTTTTT
TRBJ2-1 . . TRBV28 CASSLWRSLATNYNEQFF TGTGCCAGCAGTTTATGGAGGAGCTTAGCGACTAACTACAATGAGCAGTTCTTC
TRBJ2-7 . . TRBV11-3 CASSWRPTHKLYYEQYF TGTGCCAGCAGCTGGAGACCGACCCACAAGTTATACTACGAGCAGTACTTC
TRBJ2-2 . . TRBV29-1 CSVVFPTGELFF TGCAGCGTTGTGTTCCCCACCGGGGAGCTGTTTTTT
TRBJ2-2 . . TRBV27 CASSLMPNTGELFF TGTGCCAGCAGTCTGATGCCGAACACCGGGGAGCTGTTTTTT
TRBJ2-1 . . TRBV7-9 CASSFPSSYNEQFF TGTGCCAGCAGCTTTCCGAGCTCCTACAATGAGCAGTTCTTC
TRBJ1-1 . few TRBV7-2 CASSFNGQMNTEAFF TGTGCCAGCAGCTTCAACGGACAGATGAACACTGAAGCTTTCTTT
TRBJ2-1 . . TRBV25-1 CASSLSGNEQFF TGTGCCAGCAGTCTAAGTGGCAATGAGCAGTTCTTC
TRBJ2-3 TRBD2 once TRBV9 CASSVEGGRATDTQYF TGTGCCAGCAGCGTAGAGGGCGGGAGGGCAACAGATACGCAGTATTTT
TRBJ1-1 TRBD1 once TRBV30 CAWSPGGWTEAFF TGTGCCTGGAGCCCAGGGGGCTGGACTGAAGCTTTCTTT
TRBJ2-1 . . TRBV15 CATSRGSGVGNEQFF TGTGCCACCAGCAGAGGGTCGGGAGTGGGCAATGAGCAGTTCTTC
TRBJ1-1 . . TRBV21-1 CASSKYGTMNTEAFF TGTGCCAGCAGCAAATATGGCACCATGAACACTGAAGCTTTCTTT
TRBJ2-1 . . TRBV27 CASSLSPVGGDLYNEQFF TGTGCCAGCAGTTTGAGCCCCGTCGGCGGGGACCTTTACAATGAGCAGTTCTTC
TRBJ2-7 TRBD2 . TRBV18 CASSPVTSGAYEQYF TGTGCCAGCTCACCAGTGACTAGCGGGGCCTACGAGCAGTACTTC
TRBJ1-5 . . TRBV6-4 CASSARPQHF TGTGCCAGCAGTGCCCGGCCCCAGCATTTT
TRBJ2-6 . . TRBV28 CASSLQWGDGSGANVLTF TGTGCCAGCAGTTTACAATGGGGAGACGGCTCTGGGGCCAACGTCCTGACTTTC
TRBJ1-2 TRBD1 . TRBV9 CASSFRQGESYTF TGTGCCAGCAGCTTCAGACAGGGGGAGAGCTACACCTTC
TRBJ2-1 . . TRBV5-6 CASSPGGGRGMYNEQFF TGTGCCAGCAGCCCGGGGGGAGGCAGGGGAATGTACAATGAGCAGTTCTTC
TRBJ1-1 . . TRBV6-1 CASSEVEAWVAFF TGTGCCAGCAGTGAAGTAGAGGCTTGGGTAGCTTTCTTT
TRBJ2-5 TRBD2 . TRBV7-3 CASSLLAGGGETQYF TGTGCCAGCAGCTTACTAGCGGGAGGGGGGGAGACCCAGTACTTC
TRBJ2-1 TRBD2 . TRBV6-5 CASSSSGGPGDEQFF TGTGCCAGCAGTTCTAGCGGGGGTCCAGGCGATGAGCAGTTCTTC
TRBJ1-2 . . TRBV4-3 CASSQDIVLDLYDYTF TGCGCCAGCAGCCAAGATATCGTGCTAGATCTCTATGACTACACCTTC
TRBJ2-7 . . TRBV7-3 CASSLVAGGYEQYF TGTGCCAGCAGCTTAGTGGCAGGTGGCTACGAGCAGTACTTC
TRBJ2-7 . . TRBV28 CASSLAYEQYF TGTGCCAGCAGTTTAGCCTACGAGCAGTACTTC
TRBJ1-4 . . TRBV5-4 CASSLPGFNEKLFF TGTGCCAGCAGCTTGCCTGGCTTTAATGAAAAACTGTTTTTT
TRBJ1-2 TRBD1 . TRBV7-9 CASSSDRVGGYTF TGTGCCAGCAGCTCGGACAGGGTGGGCGGCTACACCTTC
TRBJ1-1 TRBD1 . TRBV19 CASSRKGQRNTEAFF TGTGCCAGTAGTAGAAAGGGACAGAGGAACACTGAAGCTTTCTTT
TRBJ1-2 . . TRBV7-9 CASSGQGYYGYTF TGTGCCAGCAGCGGGCAGGGGTACTATGGCTACACCTTC
TRBJ2-7 TRBD1 . TRBV4-3 CASSQEEHAGGSEQYF TGCGCCAGCAGCCAAGAGGAACACGCAGGGGGAAGCGAGCAGTACTTC
TRBJ2-5 . . TRBV7-9 CASSLVGERETQYF TGTGCCAGCAGCTTAGTGGGGGAAAGGGAGACCCAGTACTTC
TRBJ2-5 . . TRBV28 CASSFPYEAQETQYF TGTGCCAGCAGTTTCCCGTATGAGGCCCAAGAGACCCAGTACTTC
TRBJ2-5 TRBD1 . TRBV19 CASSKTGVGETQYF TGTGCCAGTAGCAAAACAGGGGTGGGGGAGACCCAGTACTTC
TRBJ1-3 . once TRBV7-9 CASSPGTIGNTIYF TGTGCCAGCAGCCCTGGGACTATTGGAAACACCATATATTTT
TRBJ2-7 . . TRBV28 CASSFVPSYEQYF TGTGCCAGCAGTTTTGTGCCCTCCTACGAGCAGTACTTC
TRBJ2-7 . . TRBV7-8 CASSLNYEQYF TGTGCCAGCAGCTTAAATTACGAGCAGTACTTC
TRBJ1-1 TRBD1 once TRBV5-1 CASRQGANTEAFF TGCGCCAGCCGACAGGGAGCCAACACTGAAGCTTTCTTT
TRBJ2-1 . . TRBV10-3 CAIMTKNNEQFF TGTGCCATCATGACGAAAAATAATGAGCAGTTCTTC
TRBJ1-5 TRBD1 . TRBV4-3 CASSRDRVGNQPQHF TGCGCCAGCAGCCGGGACAGGGTCGGCAATCAGCCCCAGCATTTT
TRBJ2-7 TRBD2 once TRBV4-3 CASSQGLAVNTYEQYF TGCGCCAGCAGCCAGGGACTAGCGGTAAATACCTACGAGCAGTACTTC
TRBJ1-5 . . TRBV9 CASSVPGPTRLKPQHF TGTGCCAGCAGCGTACCCGGGCCAACCAGGCTGAAGCCCCAGCATTTT
TRBJ1-2 TRBD1 . TRBV28 CASGEAGDRLYGYTF TGTGCCAGCGGCGAAGCGGGGGACAGACTCTATGGCTACACCTTC
TRBJ2-7 . . TRBV19 CASSKGVQHYEQYF TGTGCCAGTAGTAAGGGCGTTCAACACTACGAGCAGTACTTC
TRBJ2-2 . . TRBV4-3 CASSTSSGRGNTGELFF TGCGCCAGCAGCACAAGTAGTGGCAGGGGGAACACCGGGGAGCTGTTTTTT
TRBJ2-1 . . TRBV7-9 CASSVSASPSKQFF TGTGCCAGCAGCGTGAGCGCTTCCCCTTCGAAGCAGTTCTTC
TRBJ2-6 . . TRBV7-9 CASSPNFWANVLTF TGTGCCAGCAGCCCCAACTTCTGGGCCAACGTCCTGACTTTC
TRBJ2-2 . once TRBV18 CASSQDTGELFF TGTGCCAGCTCACAGGACACCGGGGAGCTGTTTTTT
TRBJ2-3 . . TRBV6-4 CASSDSRSTDTQYF TGTGCCAGCAGTGACTCAAGAAGCACAGATACGCAGTATTTT
TRBJ2-7 . . TRBV5-1 CASSLLSGEVYEQYF TGCGCCAGCAGCCTCCTGTCGGGAGAGGTGTACGAGCAGTACTTC
TRBJ1-2 TRBD1 . TRBV27 CASSFRTGQGAGYTF TGTGCCAGCAGTTTTCGGACGGGACAGGGGGCAGGCTACACCTTC
TRBJ2-1 . once TRBV6-6 CASGELNNEQFF TGTGCCAGCGGGGAATTGAACAATGAGCAGTTCTTC
TRBJ1-2 TRBD1 . TRBV13 CASSFGTGQGAPNYGYTF TGTGCCAGCAGCTTCGGTACGGGCCAGGGGGCTCCTAACTATGGCTACACCTTC
TRBJ2-1 TRBD1 . TRBV14 CASSFGTGLGEEQFF TGTGCCAGCAGTTTCGGGACAGGGTTAGGGGAAGAGCAGTTCTTC
TRBJ1-3 TRBD1 . TRBV27 CASSGGQGADTIYF TGTGCCAGCAGTGGGGGACAGGGGGCCGACACCATATATTTT
TRBJ2-3 TRBD2 . TRBV7-2 CASSLVERGTDTQYF TGTGCCAGCAGCTTAGTGGAGCGGGGTACAGATACGCAGTATTTT
TRBJ2-3 TRBD2 few TRBV7-3 CASSLGTSGNTDTQYF TGTGCCAGCAGCTTAGGAACTAGCGGGAACACAGATACGCAGTATTTT
TRBJ2-4 . . TRBV11-2 CASSLEYTGYIQYF TGTGCCAGCAGCTTAGAGTACACCGGGTACATTCAGTACTTC